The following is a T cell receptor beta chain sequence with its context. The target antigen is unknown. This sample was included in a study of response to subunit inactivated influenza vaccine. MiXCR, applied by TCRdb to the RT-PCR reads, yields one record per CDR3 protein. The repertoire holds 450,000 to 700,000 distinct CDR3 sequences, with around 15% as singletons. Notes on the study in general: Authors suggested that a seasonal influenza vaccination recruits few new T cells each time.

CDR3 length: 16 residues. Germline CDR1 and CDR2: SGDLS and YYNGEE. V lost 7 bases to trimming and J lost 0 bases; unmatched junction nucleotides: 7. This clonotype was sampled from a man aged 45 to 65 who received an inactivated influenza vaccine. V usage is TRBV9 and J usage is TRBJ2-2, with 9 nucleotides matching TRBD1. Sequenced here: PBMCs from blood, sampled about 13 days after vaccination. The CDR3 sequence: CASGLTGGANTGELFF. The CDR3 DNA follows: TGTGCCAGCGGGCTGACAGGGGGTGCGAACACCGGGGAGCTGTTTTTT.